This is a list of T cell receptor beta chains from one sample in a study of blood T cell repertoires in COVID-19. Profiling relied on immunoSEQ multiplex PCR, and the TCRdb table lists in-frame clones only, not all of them. This sample carries about 140,000 clones, approximately 80% of them seen once, and the ten largest clones take around 1.6%. Sequencing was carried out using PBMCs or T cells enriched from blood (not recorded which). The receptors come from a woman aged 18 to 35 who had been exposed to COVID-19. The CDR3 runs from the conserved cysteine through the conserved F or W. The D gene is left open where the match is weak. Clone size is shown for a subset of rows, as once, few, many or a class of expanded clone.

>.|.|15|TRBJ2-1|TRBV6-4
CASSDRAGSYNEQFF
TGTGCCAGCAGTGACCGAGCGGGTTCCTACAATGAGCAGTTCTTC
>.|.|14|TRBJ1-1|TRBV7-2
CASSPGLLNTEAFF
TGTGCCAGCAGCCCCGGACTGTTGAACACTGAAGCTTTCTTT
>.|.|14|TRBJ2-7|TRBV7-8
CASSDGVGALEQYF
TGTGCCAGCAGTGACGGAGTGGGGGCCCTCGAGCAGTACTTC
>many|TRBD1|18|TRBJ1-1|TRBV28
CASSFFIPGGQGGTEAFF
TGTGCCAGCAGTTTCTTCATCCCAGGAGGACAGGGGGGTACTGAAGCTTTCTTT
>once|TRBD1|13|TRBJ1-1|TRBV12-3/TRBV12-4
CASSLTGGGEAFF
TGTGCCAGCAGCTTGACAGGGGGCGGTGAAGCTTTCTTT
>.|TRBD1|13|TRBJ2-7|TRBV24-1
CATSGQGNYEQYF
TGTGCCACCAGTGGACAGGGAAACTACGAGCAGTACTTC
>.|TRBD2|15|TRBJ2-7|TRBV5-1
CASSSTSVSHREQYF
TGCGCCAGCAGCTCTACTAGCGTGTCCCATCGGGAGCAGTACTTC
>.|TRBD1|12|TRBJ2-1|TRBV27
CASGQGANRQFF
TGTGCCAGCGGACAGGGGGCGAACCGGCAGTTCTTC
>.|.|15|TRBJ2-7|TRBV19
CASSIDPGSAREQYF
TGTGCCAGTAGTATAGATCCCGGGTCGGCGAGGGAGCAGTACTTC
>.|.|15|TRBJ1-5|TRBV4-1
CASSQDGAFNQPQHF
TGCGCCAGCAGCCAAGATGGGGCCTTCAATCAGCCCCAGCATTTT
>.|.|13|TRBJ2-3|TRBV2
CASRGLSTDTQYF
TGTGCCAGCCGAGGACTCAGCACAGATACGCAGTATTTT
>once|TRBD2|14|TRBJ2-3|TRBV7-9
CASSLAESTDTQYF
TGTGCCAGCAGCCTAGCGGAGAGCACAGATACGCAGTATTTT
>.|TRBD1|13|TRBJ2-5|TRBV2
CASSYRGRETQYF
TGTGCCAGCAGTTACAGGGGGCGAGAGACCCAGTACTTC
>.|TRBD2|15|TRBJ2-4|TRBV5-4
CASSLGGGAKNIQYF
TGTGCCAGCAGCTTGGGGGGGGGTGCCAAAAACATTCAGTACTTC
>once|TRBD1|14|TRBJ1-2|TRBV3-1/TRBV3-2
CASSPTGGDYGYTF
TGTGCCAGCAGCCCAACAGGGGGGGACTATGGCTACACCTTC
>.|TRBD1|15|TRBJ2-7|TRBV25-1
CASSPLERQGYEQYF
TGTGCCAGCAGTCCACTCGAGAGACAGGGCTACGAGCAGTACTTC
>.|TRBD1|15|TRBJ1-2|TRBV30
CAWSVLGQGFYGYTF
TGTGCCTGGAGTGTACTGGGACAGGGCTTCTATGGCTACACCTTC
>.|TRBD2|15|TRBJ2-1|TRBV9
CASSQSGSSYNEQFF
TGTGCCAGCAGCCAAAGCGGGAGCTCCTACAATGAGCAGTTCTTC
>.|.|14|TRBJ2-2|TRBV11-2
CASSLDVRAGELFF
TGTGCCAGCAGCTTAGATGTGAGGGCGGGGGAGCTGTTTTTT
>.|.|16|TRBJ1-3|TRBV6-1
CASSDLQGLGGNTIYF
TGTGCCAGCAGTGACCTACAGGGTCTGGGTGGAAACACCATATATTTT
>.|.|14|TRBJ1-5|TRBV7-2
CASSSTGYNQPQHF
TGTGCCAGCAGCTCGACAGGATACAATCAGCCCCAGCATTTT
>once|.|15|TRBJ2-5|TRBV11-1
CASSLSSGIQETQYF
TGTGCCAGCAGCTTATCATCCGGGATTCAAGAGACCCAGTACTTC
>few|.|14|TRBJ2-7|TRBV4-2
CASSQEVVRYEQYF
TGTGCCAGCAGCCAAGAAGTAGTCCGCTACGAGCAGTACTTC
>.|.|15|TRBJ2-1|TRBV5-4
CASSLESLSINEQFF
TGTGCCAGCAGCTTGGAGTCACTTAGCATCAATGAGCAGTTCTTC
>.|TRBD1|15|TRBJ1-5|TRBV11-2
CASSPDRVGNQPQHF
TGTGCCAGCAGCCCCGACAGGGTAGGAAATCAGCCCCAGCATTTT
>once|TRBD2|12|TRBJ2-3|TRBV2
CASRPTSGPQYF
TGTGCCAGCAGACCTACTAGCGGCCCGCAGTATTTT
>once|.|16|TRBJ1-1|TRBV7-6
CASSPGKQALNTEAFF
TGTGCCAGCAGCCCAGGAAAACAGGCCTTGAACACTGAAGCTTTCTTT
>.|TRBD1|15|TRBJ2-7|TRBV6-5
CASSYSGQPSYEQYF
TGTGCCAGCAGTTACTCGGGACAGCCTTCCTACGAGCAGTACTTC
>.|TRBD2|13|TRBJ2-7|TRBV12-3/TRBV12-4
CASNSGEAYEQYF
TGTGCCAGCAATAGCGGGGAGGCCTACGAGCAGTACTTC
>.|TRBD1|14|TRBJ2-5|TRBV10-2
CASSEDRGVGTQYF
TGCGCCAGCAGTGAAGACAGGGGAGTGGGGACCCAGTACTTC
>.|.|14|TRBJ2-1|TRBV7-9
CASSRRTPGNEQFF
TGTGCCAGCAGCCGACGGACTCCCGGGAATGAGCAGTTCTTC
>.|TRBD1|12|TRBJ2-5|TRBV6-5
CASRTGVETQYF
TGTGCCAGCAGGACAGGGGTTGAGACCCAGTACTTC
>.|TRBD1|14|TRBJ2-5|TRBV5-4
CASSYRGPGETQYF
TGTGCCAGCAGCTACAGGGGGCCGGGAGAGACCCAGTACTTC
>.|.|18|TRBJ2-7|TRBV24-1
CATSDWPMGGRFSYEQYF
TGTGCCACCAGTGATTGGCCCATGGGGGGGCGCTTCTCCTACGAGCAGTACTTC
>many|TRBD2|15|TRBJ2-1|TRBV19
CASSRTSGSYNEQFF
TGTGCCAGTAGCCGTACTAGCGGGAGTTACAATGAGCAGTTCTTC
>.|TRBD2|15|TRBJ2-7|TRBV28
CASSSWTSDSYEQYF
TGTGCCAGCAGTTCCTGGACTAGCGACTCCTACGAGCAGTACTTC
>once|TRBD2|17|TRBJ2-1|TRBV15
CATSSHMGLAGVGEQFF
TGTGCCACCAGCTCTCATATGGGACTAGCGGGAGTGGGTGAGCAGTTCTTC
>.|TRBD2|15|TRBJ2-5|TRBV10-2
CASSELAGGEETQYF
TGCGCCAGCAGTGAACTAGCGGGAGGGGAGGAGACCCAGTACTTC
>once|TRBD2|16|TRBJ2-5|TRBV7-2
CASSLLAGGPRETQYF
TGTGCCAGCAGCTTACTAGCGGGAGGGCCGCGAGAGACCCAGTACTTC
>.|.|15|TRBJ2-1|TRBV4-2
CASSQEEASYNEQFF
TGTGCCAGCAGCCAAGAGGAAGCGTCGTACAATGAGCAGTTCTTC
>.|.|13|TRBJ2-7|TRBV24-1
CATRKTRSYEQYF
TGTGCCACAAGGAAGACTAGGTCCTACGAGCAGTACTTC
>.|.|16|TRBJ2-3|TRBV7-9
CASSLTGQLPLYTQYF
TGTGCCAGCAGCTTAACCGGACAGTTGCCCCTATATACGCAGTATTTT